Presented here are 30 T cell receptor beta chains from one specimen sequenced in a study. TCRdb independently ran MiXCR on the RT-PCR reads; one entry per CDR3 protein. Among fewer than 800,000 distinct CDR3 sequences, 12% to 15% were seen once, and the ten largest hold just over 3.5%. Sequencing input: memory CD4+ T cells from blood. These receptor sequences come from a female donor in good health, serving as a healthy control.

The chain couples TRBV12-3 or TRBV12-4 to TRBJ2-7, with D perhaps being TRBD1 or TRBD2 (5 bases each). There are 15 residues in the CDR3. V lost 7 bases and J 2 bases, leaving 18 bases between the germline ends. The CDR3 here is CASTQMRGSPYEQYF. The CDR3 coding sequence is TGTGCCAGCACCCAAATGAGGGGCTCACCCTACGAGCAGTACTTC.

This clonotype occurred a few times. The J gene is TRBJ2-3, the V gene TRBV20-1; 10 bases line up with TRBD2. The ends lost 0 bases at V and 5 bases at J; junction bases unmatched: 5. CDR3 length: 15 amino acids. Germline-derived CDR1 and CDR2 are DFQATT and SNEGSKA (reference sequence). The CDR3 spells CSARDPRTSGDTQYF. In DNA, the CDR3 is TGCAGTGCTAGAGACCCACGGACTAGCGGAGATACGCAGTATTTT.

This clonotype was counted only a few times. This sequence joins TRBV11-3 and TRBJ2-7; D may be TRBD2 (6 bases). V was cut by 5 bases and J by 9 bases, with 20 bases left in between. CDR3 size: 14 residues. Germline V gene lookup returns CDR1 SGHNT and CDR2 YENEEA. The CDR3 loop reads CASSKGDSRNVQYF. Here the CDR3 DNA reads TGTGCCAGCAGCAAAGGGGACTCGCGGAATGTGCAGTACTTC.

The chain carries TRBV7-2 and TRBJ1-1, with 11 bases lining up with TRBD1. The trim removed 4 bases at V and 14 bases at J, leaving 9 bases unmatched. Per germline, CDR1 SGHTA and CDR2 FQGNSA. The CDR3 is 13 amino acids. The CDR3 spells CASSSQDRGPRFF. In DNA, the CDR3 is TGTGCCAGCAGCTCCCAGGACAGGGGGCCAAGGTTCTTT.

The chain links TRBV6-2 or TRBV6-3 to TRBJ2-3; 9 nucleotides line up with TRBD1. J lost 0 bases, V lost 6 bases, and 7 bases had no gene match. This CDR3 comprises 16 residues. CDR1 is MNHEY, CDR2 SVGEGT, per germline. The chain's CDR3 is CASSLGQGPSTDTQYF. CDR3 DNA: TGTGCCAGCAGCCTGGGACAGGGCCCTAGCACAGATACGCAGTATTTT.

The chain links TRBV18 to TRBJ1-1, with TRBD1 identical over 9 bases. Unmatched junction bases numbered 18, after V lost 6 bases and J lost 4 bases. Germline V gene sequence: CDR1 KGHSH, CDR2 LQKENI. The CDR3 consists of 18 residues. CDR3 sequence (DNA): TGTGCCAGCTCGCTTCTACCGGGACAGGGCCTTCGAGGCACTGAAGCTTTCTTT. Translation gives CASSLLPGQGLRGTEAFF.

This clonotype occurred many times. The V call is TRBV12-3 or TRBV12-4, the J call TRBJ2-7; D might be TRBD1 (5 bases). The CDR3 consists of 13 residues. The germline V and J ends were trimmed by 7 bases and 6 bases, with 16 bases remaining between them. This chain's CDR3 is CASTMAGMSEQYF. The DNA for the CDR3 is TGTGCCAGCACCATGGCAGGGATGAGCGAGCAGTACTTC.

The chain is built from TRBV28 and TRBJ1-5; 7 nucleotides line up with TRBD1. Per the germline V gene, CDR1 is MDHEN and CDR2 is SYDVKM. The trim removed 2 bases at V and 4 bases at J, leaving 5 bases unmatched. CDR3 length: 15 residues. This CDR3 is CASSLMQGGNQPQHF. In DNA form, the CDR3 reads TGTGCCAGCAGTTTAATGCAGGGGGGTAATCAGCCCCAGCATTTT.

The J gene is TRBJ1-1, the V gene TRBV20-1; D is uncertain. Germline loops: CDR1 DFQATT, CDR2 SNEGSKA (reference sequence). Trimming removed 0 bases from V and 3 bases from J, with 11 bases in between. This CDR3 has 14 amino acids. In DNA, the CDR3 is TGCAGTGCTAGAGATGTGGTCGGGGACACTGAAGCTTTCTTT. Translated, it gives CSARDVVGDTEAFF.

This clonotype was seen repeatedly, ten times or more. This chain joins TRBV29-1 and TRBJ2-2; 7 positions agree with TRBD1. V lost 4 bases, J lost 0 bases, and 5 bases stayed unmatched. CDR1 and CDR2 from the germline V gene are SQVTM and ANQGSEA. The CDR3 is made up of 15 amino acids. The CDR3 nucleotides read TGCAGCGTTGGGGGACAGACAACGAACACCGGGGAGCTGTTTTTT. It yields the protein CSVGGQTTNTGELFF.

This chain uses TRBV27 with TRBJ1-2; D gene unclear. This CDR3 comprises 14 residues. The germline V gene has CDR1 MNHEY and CDR2 SMNVEV (reference sequence). Trimming removed 7 bases at V and 0 bases at J, with 12 bases between. The CDR3 spells CASKSTRANYGYTF. Here the CDR3 DNA reads TGTGCCAGCAAATCGACTCGGGCTAACTATGGCTACACCTTC.

This clonotype was seen only a few times. The chain links TRBV7-9 to TRBJ1-1, with D maybe TRBD1 (5 bases). Looked up from germline, CDR1 is SEHNR and CDR2 is FQNEAQ (reference sequence). This CDR3 comprises 15 residues. V was pared by 11 bases and J by 5 bases, with 24 bases between. Written as DNA, the CDR3 is TGTGCCTCCAGGCGAGAAGACGGGGGGTGGACTGAAGCTTTCTTT. As protein: CASRREDGGWTEAFF.

This clonotype showed up many times. J is TRBJ2-5 and V is TRBV29-1, with 7 bases that match TRBD1. Germline CDR1 SQVTM, CDR2 ANQGSEA. V gave up 6 bases and J gave up 3 bases; unmatched junction bases: 4. This CDR3 contains 12 residues. CDR3 loop: CSVRQGEETQYF. The CDR3 coding sequence is TGCAGCGTACGACAGGGAGAAGAGACCCAGTACTTC.

There are a few counts of this clonotype. V gene TRBV29-1 combines with J gene TRBJ1-2; D is unresolved. Germline V gene data show CDR1 as SQVTM and CDR2 as ANQGSEA. This CDR3 spans 11 amino acids. Trimming pared 5 bases from V and 8 bases from J, leaving 12 bases between. The CDR3 is CSVLDAWGYTF. In nucleotides, the CDR3 is TGCAGCGTTTTAGACGCCTGGGGCTACACCTTC.

The gene calls are TRBV30 and TRBJ2-2; D is unresolved. V dropped 0 bases and J dropped 0 bases, with 8 bases sitting between them. The CDR3 is made up of 15 amino acids. Germline values: CDR1 GTSNPN, CDR2 SVGIG (reference sequence). The CDR3 bases are TGTGCCTGGAGTGTGGGTGGGGCGAACACCGGGGAGCTGTTTTTT. Translation: CAWSVGGANTGELFF.

The chain combines TRBV7-2 with TRBJ2-1; 16 nucleotides line up with TRBD2. V gave up 3 bases and J gave up 7 bases; unmatched junction bases: 6. CDR1 is SGHTA, CDR2 FQGNSA, per germline. The CDR3 has 17 residues. CDR3 coding DNA: TGTGCCAGCAGCTTCCCCGGGACTAGCGGGAGGGAGAATGAGCAGTTCTTC. Protein: CASSFPGTSGRENEQFF.

The table lists this clonotype with a few counts. The V and J genes are TRBV2 and TRBJ2-2; either TRBD1 or TRBD2 may fit D (5 bases each). V lost 3 bases, J lost 7 bases, and 12 bases lay in between. Germline CDR1 is SNHLY and CDR2 is FYNNEI. The CDR3 loop spans 14 amino acids. The CDR3 region has the DNA TGTGCCAGCAGTGACCCGAGGGGAAACGGGGAGCTGTTTTTT. Protein sequence: CASSDPRGNGELFF.

The sample holds many counts of this clonotype. The V and J genes are TRBV29-1 and TRBJ2-5; D remains unclear. Germline loops: CDR1 SQVTM, CDR2 ANQGSEA. Trimming stripped 7 bases from V and 5 bases from J, with 11 bases between. CDR3 length: 11 residues. CDR3 region: CSASVWETQYF. The CDR3 bases are TGCAGCGCAAGCGTTTGGGAGACCCAGTACTTC.

This clonotype has ten or more counts. The gene calls are TRBV12-3 or TRBV12-4 and TRBJ2-5; D is possibly TRBD1 (5 bases). Deletions cut 0 bases from V and 5 bases from J, with 13 bases between. CDR3 length equals 15 residues. The CDR3 sequence is CASSLARQGRETQYF. The CDR3 region has the DNA TGTGCCAGCAGTTTAGCGCGCCAGGGTAGGGAGACCCAGTACTTC.

There are a few counts of this clonotype. V is TRBV24-1 and J is TRBJ1-2; D ambiguous. Trimming took 3 bases from V and 3 from J, leaving 7 bases between them. The CDR3 has 13 residues. Germline V gives CDR1 KGHDR, CDR2 SFDVKD. The CDR3 is CATSDKVDYGYTF. CDR3 DNA: TGTGCCACCAGTGATAAGGTGGACTATGGCTACACCTTC.

This sequence joins TRBV6-2 or TRBV6-3 and TRBJ1-5; tentative D call: TRBD1 (6 bases). CDR1 is MNHEY, CDR2 SVGEGT, per germline. The CDR3 sequence is 15 residues long. V lost 6 bases, J lost 2 bases, and 14 bases lay in between. The CDR3 DNA is TGTGCCAGCAGCACACAGGGTGAGGGCAATCAGCCCCAGCATTTT. This codes for CASSTQGEGNQPQHF.

V gene TRBV3-1 combines with J gene TRBJ1-4; maybe TRBD1 (5 bases). Trimming pared 5 bases from V and 0 bases from J, leaving 7 bases between. The CDR3 runs to 14 residues. Germline V lookup: CDR1 LGHDT, CDR2 YNNKEL (reference sequence). CDR3 sequence: CASSGTSTNEKLFF. The CDR3 DNA reads as TGTGCCAGCAGCGGGACGTCAACTAATGAAAAACTGTTTTTT. The whole variable domain, remainder taken from reference TRBV3-1 and TRBJ1-4, is DTAVSQTPKYLVTQMGNDKSIKCEQNLGHDTMYWYKQDSKKFLKIMFSYNNKELIINETVPNRFSPKSPDKAHLNLHINSLELGDSAVYFCASSGTSTNEKLFFGSGTQLSVL.

The chain couples TRBV20-1 to TRBJ1-2, with a possible D match to TRBD1 (6 bases). The CDR3 covers 13 residues. Germline CDR1 and CDR2: DFQATT and SNEGSKA (reference sequence). CDR3 in DNA: TGCAGACCTAGCGGACAGAGTAACTATGGCTACACCTTC. Amino acids: CRPSGQSNYGYTF.

This clonotype was recorded many times. V usage is TRBV4-3 and J usage is TRBJ2-1; 8 bases match TRBD2. This CDR3 region has 18 residues. Germline CDR1 LGHNA, CDR2 YSLEER. Trimming cost V 0 bases and J 1 base; bases outside gene matches: 8. The DNA for the CDR3 is TGCGCCAGCAGCCAAGAGATTGCGGGGGGAGGATCCTACAATGAGCAGTTCTTC. Translated: CASSQEIAGGGSYNEQFF.

The chain uses TRBV3-1 and TRBJ2-5; D is unresolved. The CDR3 spans 11 residues. V gave up 7 bases and J gave up 5 bases, with 8 bases separating them. CDR1 is LGHDT and CDR2 is YNNKEL in the germline V gene (reference sequence). The CDR3 loop reads CASTSGETQYF. The CDR3 DNA reads TGTGCCAGCACTTCCGGCGAGACCCAGTACTTC.

The sample holds many counts of this clonotype. This chain links TRBV29-1 with TRBJ2-1; 11 nucleotides agree with TRBD2. The CDR3 has 13 residues. V was clipped by 6 bases and J by 4 bases; unmatched bases: 2. Germline CDR1 reads SQVTM; CDR2 reads ANQGSEA. This CDR3 is CSVGTSGYNEQFF. CDR3 DNA sequence: TGCAGCGTCGGGACTAGCGGATACAATGAGCAGTTCTTC.

The chain couples TRBV7-2 to TRBJ1-2; D is undetermined. The CDR3 is 15 amino acids. Between the trimmed V and J ends, which lost 0 bases and 4 bases, there was a span of 12 bases. Germline lookup yields CDR1 SGHTA and CDR2 FQGNSA. The chain's CDR3 is CASSLASRTSYGYTF. The CDR3 DNA sequence: TGTGCCAGCAGCTTAGCTAGCAGAACCTCCTATGGCTACACCTTC.

There are a few counts of this clonotype. In DNA, the CDR3 is TGTGCCAGCAGCCGGCGGACCGGTGAGAACACTGAAGCTTTCTTT. Translated: CASSRRTGENTEAFF. The chain couples TRBV7-9 to TRBJ1-1; no clear D gene. The CDR3 covers 15 residues. V lost 5 bases and J lost 1, with 14 bases in between. Germline V lookup: CDR1 SEHNR, CDR2 FQNEAQ (reference sequence).

The table lists this clonotype with a few counts. The genes are TRBV6-1 and TRBJ1-2; perhaps TRBD1 as D (5 bases). CDR1 is MNHNS and CDR2 is SASEGT in the germline V gene. The V and J ends lost 10 bases and 6 bases respectively, with 15 bases between them. The CDR3 is made up of 12 amino acids. The CDR3 spells CATNRGGDGYTF. The CDR3 coding sequence is TGTGCCACCAACCGTGGGGGAGATGGCTACACCTTC.

The chain uses TRBV20-1 and TRBJ2-1, with 10 bases identical to TRBD2. CDR3 length: 13 amino acids. The trim removed 5 bases at V and 4 bases at J, leaving 2 bases unmatched. Germline V CDR1 and CDR2: DFQATT, SNEGSKA (reference sequence). The CDR3 sequence is CSAGTSEYNEQFF. CDR3 in DNA: TGCAGTGCTGGGACTAGCGAATACAATGAGCAGTTCTTC.